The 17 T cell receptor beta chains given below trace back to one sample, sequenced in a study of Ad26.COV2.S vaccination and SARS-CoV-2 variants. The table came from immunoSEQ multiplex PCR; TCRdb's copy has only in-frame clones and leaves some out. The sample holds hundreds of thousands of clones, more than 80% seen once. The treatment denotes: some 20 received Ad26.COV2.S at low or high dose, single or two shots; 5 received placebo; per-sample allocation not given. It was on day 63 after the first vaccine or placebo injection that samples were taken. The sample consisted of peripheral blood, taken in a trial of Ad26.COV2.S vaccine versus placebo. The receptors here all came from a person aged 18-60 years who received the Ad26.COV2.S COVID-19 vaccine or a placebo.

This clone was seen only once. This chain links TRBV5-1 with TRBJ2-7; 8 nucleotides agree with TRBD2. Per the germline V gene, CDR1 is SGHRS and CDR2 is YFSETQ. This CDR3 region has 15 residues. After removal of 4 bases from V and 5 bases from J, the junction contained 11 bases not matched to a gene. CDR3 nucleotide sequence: TGCGCCAGCAGCCCACCCGGGACTAGGGGCCACGAGCAGTACTTC. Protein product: CASSPPGTRGHEQYF.

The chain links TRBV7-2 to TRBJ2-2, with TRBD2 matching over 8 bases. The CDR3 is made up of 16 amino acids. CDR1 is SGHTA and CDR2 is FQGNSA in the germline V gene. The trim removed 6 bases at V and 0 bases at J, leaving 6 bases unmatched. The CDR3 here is CASRPRTSTNTGELFF. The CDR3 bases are TGTGCCAGCAGACCCCGGACTAGCACGAACACCGGGGAGCTGTTTTTT.

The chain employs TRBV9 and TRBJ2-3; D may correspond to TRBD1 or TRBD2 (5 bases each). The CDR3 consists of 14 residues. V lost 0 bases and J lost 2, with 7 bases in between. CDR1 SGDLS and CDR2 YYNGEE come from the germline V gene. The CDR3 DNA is TGTGCCAGCAGCGTAGTGGGGGTCACAGATACGCAGTATTTT. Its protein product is CASSVVGVTDTQYF.

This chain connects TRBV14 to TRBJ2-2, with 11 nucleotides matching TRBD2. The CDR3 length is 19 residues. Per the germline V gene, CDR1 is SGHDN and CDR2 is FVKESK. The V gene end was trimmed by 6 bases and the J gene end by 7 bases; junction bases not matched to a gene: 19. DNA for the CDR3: TGTGCCAGCAGACATGATGTTAGCGGGAGGGCCGAAACTAACGGGGAGCTGTTTTTT. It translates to CASRHDVSGRAETNGELFF.

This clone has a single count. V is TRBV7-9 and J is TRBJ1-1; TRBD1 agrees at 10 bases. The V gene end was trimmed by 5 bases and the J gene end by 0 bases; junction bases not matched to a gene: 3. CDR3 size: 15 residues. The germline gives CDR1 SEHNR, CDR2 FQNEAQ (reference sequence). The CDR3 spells CASSAGQGVNTEAFF. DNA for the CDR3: TGTGCCAGCAGCGCCGGACAGGGGGTGAACACTGAAGCTTTCTTT.

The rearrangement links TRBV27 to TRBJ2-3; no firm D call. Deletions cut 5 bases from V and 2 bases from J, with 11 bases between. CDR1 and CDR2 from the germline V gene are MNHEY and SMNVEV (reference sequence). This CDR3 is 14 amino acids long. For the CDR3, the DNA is TGTGCCAGCAGTAATCCCCCGAACACAGATACGCAGTATTTT. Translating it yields CASSNPPNTDTQYF.

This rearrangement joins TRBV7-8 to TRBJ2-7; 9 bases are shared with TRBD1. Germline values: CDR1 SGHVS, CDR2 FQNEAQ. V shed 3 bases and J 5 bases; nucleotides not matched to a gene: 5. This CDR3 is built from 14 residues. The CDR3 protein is CASSFRDRVDEQYF. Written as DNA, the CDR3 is TGTGCCAGCAGCTTTCGGGACAGGGTCGACGAGCAGTACTTC. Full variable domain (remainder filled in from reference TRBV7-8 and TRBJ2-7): GAGVSQSPRYKVAKRGQDVALRCDPISGHVSLFWYQQALGQGPEFLTYFQNEAQLDKSGLPSDRFFAERPEGSVSTLKIQRTQQEDSAVYLCASSFRDRVDEQYFGPGTRLTVT.

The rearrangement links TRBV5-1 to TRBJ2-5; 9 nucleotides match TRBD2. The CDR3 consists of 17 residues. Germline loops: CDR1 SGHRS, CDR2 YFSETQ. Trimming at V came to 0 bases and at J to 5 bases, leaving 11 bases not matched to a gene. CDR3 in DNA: TGCGCCAGCAGCTTGGCGGAGCTAGCGGGATGGCAGGAGACCCAGTACTTC. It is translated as CASSLAELAGWQETQYF. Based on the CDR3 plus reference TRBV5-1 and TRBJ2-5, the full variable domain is KAGVTQTPRYLIKTRGQQVTLSCSPISGHRSVSWYQQTPGQGLQFLFEYFSETQRNKGNFPGRFSGRQFSNSRSEMNVSTLELGDSALYLCASSLAELAGWQETQYFGPGTRLLVL.

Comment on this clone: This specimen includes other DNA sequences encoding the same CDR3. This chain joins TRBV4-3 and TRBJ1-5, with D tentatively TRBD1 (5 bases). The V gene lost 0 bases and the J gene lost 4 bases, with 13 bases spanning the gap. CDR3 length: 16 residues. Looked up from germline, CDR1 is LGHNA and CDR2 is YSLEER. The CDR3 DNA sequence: TGCGCCAGCAGCCAAGATTACCCAGGGCGAAATCAGCCCCAGCATTTT. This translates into CASSQDYPGRNQPQHF.

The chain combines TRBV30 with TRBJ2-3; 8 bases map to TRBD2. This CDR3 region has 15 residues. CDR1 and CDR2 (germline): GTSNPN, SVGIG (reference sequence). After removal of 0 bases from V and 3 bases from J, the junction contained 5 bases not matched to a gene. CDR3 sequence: CAWSVGLAGTDTQYF. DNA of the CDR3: TGTGCCTGGAGTGTAGGGTTAGCGGGAACAGATACGCAGTATTTT.

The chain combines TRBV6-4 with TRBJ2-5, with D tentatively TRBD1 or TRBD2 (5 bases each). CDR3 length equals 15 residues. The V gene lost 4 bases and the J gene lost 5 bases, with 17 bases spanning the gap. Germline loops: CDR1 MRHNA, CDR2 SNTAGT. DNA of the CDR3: TGTGCCAGCAGTGCCGTCCCGGGACGTACGGAGACCCAGTACTTC. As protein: CASSAVPGRTETQYF.

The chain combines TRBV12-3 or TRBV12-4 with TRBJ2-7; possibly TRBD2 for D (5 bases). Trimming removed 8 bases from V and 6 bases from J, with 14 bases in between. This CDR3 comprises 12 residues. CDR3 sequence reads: CASAAIRGEQYF. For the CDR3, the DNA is TGTGCCAGCGCAGCGATCCGGGGCGAGCAGTACTTC.

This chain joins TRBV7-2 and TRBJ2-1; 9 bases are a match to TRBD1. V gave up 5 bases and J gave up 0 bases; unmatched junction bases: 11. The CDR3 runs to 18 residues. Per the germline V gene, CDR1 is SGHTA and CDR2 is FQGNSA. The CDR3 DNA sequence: TGTGCCAGCAGCACCCCGGGACAGGGACTCTCCTCCTACAATGAGCAGTTCTTC. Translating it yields CASSTPGQGLSSYNEQFF.

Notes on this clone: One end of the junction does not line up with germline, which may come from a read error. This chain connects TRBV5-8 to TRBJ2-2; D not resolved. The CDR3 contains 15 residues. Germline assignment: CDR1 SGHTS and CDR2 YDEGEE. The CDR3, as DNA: TGTGCCAGCACCTTGGCACGGCCCGGCACCGGGGAGCTGTTTTTT. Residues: CASTLARPGTGELFF.

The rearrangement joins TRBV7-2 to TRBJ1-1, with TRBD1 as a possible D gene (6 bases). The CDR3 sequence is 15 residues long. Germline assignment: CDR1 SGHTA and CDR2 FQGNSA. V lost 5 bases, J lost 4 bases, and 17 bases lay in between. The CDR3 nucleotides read TGTGCCAGCAGCCCTCAGTCAGGGGTGGCCACTGAAGCTTTCTTT. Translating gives CASSPQSGVATEAFF.

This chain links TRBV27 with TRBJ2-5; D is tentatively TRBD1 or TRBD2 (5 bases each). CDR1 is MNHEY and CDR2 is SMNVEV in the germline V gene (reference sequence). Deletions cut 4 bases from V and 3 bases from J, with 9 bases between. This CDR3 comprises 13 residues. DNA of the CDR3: TGTGCCAGCAGTTCCCGGGACGAAGAGACCCAGTACTTC. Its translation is CASSSRDEETQYF.

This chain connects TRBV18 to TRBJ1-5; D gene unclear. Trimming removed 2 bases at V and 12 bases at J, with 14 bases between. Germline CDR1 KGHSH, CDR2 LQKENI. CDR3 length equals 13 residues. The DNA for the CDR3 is TGTGCCAGCTCACCAGGGGTCCGAGGTCTCCAGCATTTT. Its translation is CASSPGVRGLQHF.